These T cell receptor beta chains were read from a single sample in a study of blood T cell repertoires in COVID-19. TCRdb's table, derived via immunoSEQ multiplex PCR, lists solely in-frame clones and lacks some. The sample lists 200,000 or so clones, about 87% occurring once. Input material: peripheral blood. The receptors here all came from a man aged 25 to 40 with COVID-19, enrolled during active disease. Each CDR3 is given with its conserved first and last residue. A D gene is named only where the DNA matches it firmly. Size values are once, few and many counts, or a class for expanded clones, and some rows have none.

.	TRBV6-6	TRBD1	TRBJ2-7	CASSARQGVDEQYF	TGTGCCAGCAGTGCCCGTCAGGGGGTCGACGAGCAGTACTTC
.	TRBV19	.	TRBJ2-3	CASSTRGDTDTQYF	TGTGCCAGTAGTACCAGGGGGGACACAGATACGCAGTATTTT
.	TRBV9	.	TRBJ1-1	CASSVGSADTEAFF	TGTGCCAGCAGCGTAGGGAGTGCGGACACTGAAGCTTTCTTT
.	TRBV7-2	TRBD1	TRBJ1-6	CASSRPPTGSSPLHF	TGTGCCAGCAGTCGACCCCCGACAGGGAGCTCACCCCTCCACTTT
.	TRBV9	.	TRBJ2-1	CASSVGREDEQFF	TGTGCCAGCAGCGTAGGCAGGGAGGATGAGCAGTTCTTC
once	TRBV18	.	TRBJ1-1	CASSPRGIRNTEAFF	TGTGCCAGCTCACCGAGAGGCATTAGGAACACTGAAGCTTTCTTT
.	TRBV11-2	.	TRBJ1-1	CASSSHLNTEAFF	TGTGCCAGCAGCTCCCACTTGAACACTGAAGCTTTCTTT
.	TRBV6-5	TRBD1	TRBJ1-5	CASSQTGGGNQPQHF	TGTGCCAGCAGTCAGACAGGGGGCGGCAATCAGCCCCAGCATTTT
.	TRBV6-5	.	TRBJ1-1	CASSYRVSGIGTEAFF	TGTGCCAGCAGTTATCGGGTATCAGGGATAGGGACTGAAGCTTTCTTT
.	TRBV7-9	.	TRBJ1-2	CASSLYRDSYGYTF	TGTGCCAGCAGCTTATATCGGGATAGCTATGGCTACACCTTC
.	TRBV30	.	TRBJ2-7	CARGGTSYEQYF	TGTGCTAGAGGAGGGACGTCCTACGAGCAGTACTTC
.	TRBV5-1	TRBD2	TRBJ2-7	CASSPLAGPPYEQYF	TGCGCCAGCAGCCCGCTAGCGGGTCCGCCCTACGAGCAGTACTTC
once	TRBV29-1	TRBD2	TRBJ2-7	CSVEGEAGYEQYF	TGCAGCGTTGAAGGGGAAGCGGGATACGAGCAGTACTTC
.	TRBV19	TRBD2	TRBJ2-1	CASSRPGGRASYNEQFF	TGTGCCAGTAGTAGACCGGGAGGACGAGCCTCCTACAATGAGCAGTTCTTC
.	TRBV18	.	TRBJ1-2	CASSPLTGDNYGYTF	TGTGCCAGCTCACCGTTGACAGGCGATAACTATGGCTACACCTTC
once	TRBV5-1	.	TRBJ2-5	CASSLGTGQETQYF	TGCGCCAGCAGCTTGGGGACGGGGCAAGAGACCCAGTACTTC
few	TRBV14	TRBD1	TRBJ1-1	CASSQSSGGGKAFF	TGTGCCAGCAGCCAGTCGTCAGGGGGCGGAAAAGCTTTCTTT
.	TRBV3-1/TRBV3-2	TRBD1	TRBJ2-5	CASSDGQGFRETQYF	TGTGCCAGCAGCGACGGACAGGGATTCAGAGAGACCCAGTACTTC
once	TRBV23-1	TRBD1	TRBJ2-7	CASSQGDRGRMRVYEQYF	TGCGCCAGCAGTCAGGGCGACAGGGGGCGTATGCGTGTCTACGAGCAGTACTTC
once	TRBV5-1	TRBD1	TRBJ2-1	CASSQDRGYNEQFF	TGCGCCAGCAGCCAGGACAGGGGCTACAATGAGCAGTTCTTC
few	TRBV30	TRBD1	TRBJ2-7	CAWSVGQGYEQYF	TGTGCCTGGAGTGTTGGACAGGGCTACGAGCAGTACTTC
once	TRBV19	TRBD2	TRBJ2-1	CASSWTLAGVIDNEQFF	TGTGCCAGTAGTTGGACCTTAGCGGGAGTAATCGACAATGAGCAGTTCTTC
.	TRBV19	TRBD2	TRBJ2-7	CASTPSGTPYEQYF	TGTGCCAGTACCCCGAGCGGGACCCCCTACGAGCAGTACTTC
.	TRBV2	.	TRBJ1-2	CASTTDRAYGYTF	TGTGCCAGCACTACGGACAGAGCCTATGGCTACACCTTC
.	TRBV9	TRBD1	TRBJ1-6	CASSVDPGGDGPLHF	TGTGCCAGCAGCGTAGACCCAGGGGGCGACGGACCCCTCCACTTT
.	TRBV5-4	TRBD2	TRBJ2-1	CASTPVAGASYNEQFF	TGTGCCAGCACCCCGGTAGCGGGAGCCTCCTACAATGAGCAGTTCTTC
.	TRBV7-2	TRBD2	TRBJ2-5	CASSAHRAGGLGKTQYF	TGTGCCAGCAGCGCCCATCGGGCGGGGGGGCTTGGGAAGACCCAGTACTTC
.	TRBV7-7	.	TRBJ2-5	CASSLQLYQETQYF	TGTGCCAGCAGCTTACAACTGTACCAAGAGACCCAGTACTTC
.	TRBV11-2	TRBD1	TRBJ2-1	CASSFRDRRAYNEQFF	TGTGCCAGCAGCTTCAGGGACAGGAGAGCCTACAATGAGCAGTTCTTC
.	TRBV3-1/TRBV3-2	.	TRBJ2-3	CASSQVLLSTDTQYF	TGTGCCAGCAGCCAAGTACTACTTAGCACAGATACGCAGTATTTT
.	TRBV7-8	TRBD1	TRBJ1-5	CASSHGQGPSWPQHF	TGTGCCAGCAGCCATGGACAGGGTCCATCATGGCCCCAGCATTTT
.	TRBV6-1	.	TRBJ1-2	CASTPEGANYGYTF	TGTGCCAGCACTCCAGAGGGAGCTAACTATGGCTACACCTTC
.	TRBV9	.	TRBJ2-2	CASSVQANTGELFF	TGTGCCAGCAGCGTCCAGGCGAACACCGGGGAGCTGTTTTTT
once	TRBV2	TRBD1	TRBJ1-1	CASRGTGEGTEAFF	TGTGCCAGCAGGGGGACAGGGGAAGGCACTGAAGCTTTCTTT
.	TRBV3-1/TRBV3-2	.	TRBJ1-2	CASSQEEGGTRGYTF	TGTGCCAGCAGCCAAGAGGAAGGAGGAACGCGTGGCTACACCTTC
.	TRBV6-2/TRBV6-3	.	TRBJ1-5	CASSYFSGSNQPQHF	TGTGCCAGCAGTTACTTCTCGGGTAGCAATCAGCCCCAGCATTTT
.	TRBV29-1	TRBD1	TRBJ2-7	CSVQGQSYEQYF	TGCAGCGTCCAGGGACAGTCCTACGAGCAGTACTTC
.	TRBV7-9	.	TRBJ2-3	CASSPDGTHTDTQYF	TGTGCCAGCAGCCCAGACGGGACTCACACAGATACGCAGTATTTT
.	TRBV7-2	.	TRBJ2-7	CASRRGQYYEQYF	TGTGCCAGCAGACGAGGACAGTACTACGAGCAGTACTTC
once	TRBV4-2	.	TRBJ1-4	CASSQETGGGEKLFF	TGTGCCAGCAGCCAAGAGACGGGGGGTGGTGAAAAACTGTTTTTT
.	TRBV28	TRBD2	TRBJ2-1	CASSLWGGGDNEQFF	TGTGCCAGCAGTTTGTGGGGGGGAGGGGACAATGAGCAGTTCTTC
.	TRBV6-5	.	TRBJ1-6	CASSYSVPRDNSPLHF	TGTGCCAGCAGTTACTCGGTCCCCCGGGATAATTCACCCCTCCACTTT
.	TRBV5-1	.	TRBJ1-3	CASSLAESSGNTIYF	TGCGCCAGCAGCTTGGCCGAGAGCTCTGGAAACACCATATATTTT
.	TRBV12-3/TRBV12-4	.	TRBJ1-5	CASSLIQAQHF	TGTGCCAGCAGTCTCATACAGGCCCAGCATTTT
.	TRBV7-9	.	TRBJ1-2	CASSLDTRNYGYTF	TGTGCCAGCAGCTTAGACACCAGGAACTATGGCTACACCTTC
.	TRBV9	TRBD1	TRBJ2-1	CASSERGTGDGNEQFF	TGTGCCAGCAGCGAGAGGGGGACAGGGGATGGCAATGAGCAGTTCTTC
.	TRBV19	.	TRBJ2-7	CASSTSSGSFYEQYF	TGTGCCAGTAGTACCTCCTCCGGGTCCTTCTACGAGCAGTACTTC
.	TRBV9	TRBD1	TRBJ2-7	CASSVGTVSYEQYF	TGTGCCAGCAGCGTCGGGACAGTTTCCTACGAGCAGTACTTC
once	TRBV6-2/TRBV6-3	.	TRBJ1-6	CASTPPRHRRNSPLHF	TGTGCCAGCACCCCGCCTCGACATAGAAGGAATTCACCCCTCCACTTT
.	TRBV27	.	TRBJ1-5	CASSLGAGSNQPQHF	TGTGCCAGCAGTTTGGGGGCCGGGAGCAATCAGCCCCAGCATTTT
.	TRBV5-1	TRBD1	TRBJ2-7	CASSLALTGQGEQYF	TGCGCCAGCAGCTTGGCTCTTACGGGACAGGGCGAGCAGTACTTC
.	TRBV6-5	TRBD1	TRBJ1-5	CASRRQGNQPQHF	TGTGCCAGCAGGAGACAGGGGAATCAGCCCCAGCATTTT
.	TRBV11-3	.	TRBJ1-2	CASSLENCRADGYTF	TGTGCCAGCAGCTTAGAAAACTGCAGGGCAGATGGCTACACCTTC
.	TRBV15	.	TRBJ2-1	CATSRDQSGLNNEQFF	TGTGCCACCAGCAGAGATCAGTCAGGACTAAACAATGAGCAGTTCTTC
.	TRBV6-5	.	TRBJ1-2	CASSKTGLYGYGYTF	TGTGCCAGCAGCAAAACTGGACTTTATGGTTATGGCTACACCTTC